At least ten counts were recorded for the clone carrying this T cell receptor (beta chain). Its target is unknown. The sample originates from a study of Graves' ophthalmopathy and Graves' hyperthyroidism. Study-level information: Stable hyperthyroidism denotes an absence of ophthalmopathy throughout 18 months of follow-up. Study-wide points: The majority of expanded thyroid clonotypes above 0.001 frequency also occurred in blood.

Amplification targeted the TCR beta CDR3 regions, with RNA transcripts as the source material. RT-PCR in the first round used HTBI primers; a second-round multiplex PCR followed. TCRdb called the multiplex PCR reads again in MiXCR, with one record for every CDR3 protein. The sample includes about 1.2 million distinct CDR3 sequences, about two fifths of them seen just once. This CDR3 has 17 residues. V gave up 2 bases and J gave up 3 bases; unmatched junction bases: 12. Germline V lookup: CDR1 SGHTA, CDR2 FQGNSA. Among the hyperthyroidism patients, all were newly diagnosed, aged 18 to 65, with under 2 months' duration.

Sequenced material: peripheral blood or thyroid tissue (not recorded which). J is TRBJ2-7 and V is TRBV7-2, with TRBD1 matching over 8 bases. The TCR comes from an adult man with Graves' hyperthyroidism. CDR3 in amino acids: CASSLRTGTVSLYEQYF. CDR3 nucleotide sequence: TGTGCCAGCAGCTTACGGACAGGGACAGTTTCCCTCTACGAGCAGTACTTC.